These 5 T cell receptor beta chains were sequenced from one sample in a study of blood T cell repertoires in COVID-19. Using immunoSEQ multiplex PCR, the repertoire was profiled, and TCRdb retains in-frame clones only, with some absent. The sample lists roughly 200,000 clones, roughly 87% occurring once. The sequenced sample consisted of peripheral blood. The origin of the receptors is a young woman who had recovered from COVID-19.

The V call is TRBV19, the J call TRBJ2-4, with 7 positions matching TRBD1. Germline CDR1 and CDR2: LNHDA and SQIVND (reference sequence). This CDR3 has 15 amino acids. V gave up 6 bases and J gave up 8 bases; unmatched junction bases: 13. The CDR3, as DNA: TGTGCCAGTAGGGAACGACAGGGATTAAAACACATTCAGTACTTC. It translates to CASRERQGLKHIQYF.

CDR3 region: CASGGDSTDTQYF. The CDR3 DNA is TGTGCCTCCGGAGGGGACTCCACAGATACGCAGTATTTT. The rearrangement links TRBV24-1 to TRBJ2-3, with D perhaps TRBD2 (6 bases). Deletions cut 12 bases from V and 2 bases from J, with 14 bases between. The CDR3 has 13 residues. Germline values: CDR1 KGHDR, CDR2 SFDVKD.

The rearrangement uses TRBV9 and TRBJ2-1; D might be TRBD2 (7 bases). There are 12 residues in the CDR3. V was clipped by 7 bases and J by 4 bases, with 9 bases between them. Germline V gene sequence: CDR1 SGDLS, CDR2 YYNGEE. The CDR3 loop is CASGRGYNEQFF. CDR3 bases: TGTGCCAGCGGGAGGGGGTACAATGAGCAGTTCTTC.

This sequence joins TRBV5-6 and TRBJ2-7, with D perhaps matching TRBD1 (6 bases). V lost 2 bases, J lost 3 bases, and 9 bases lay in between. CDR3 length: 13 amino acids. Germline V gene lookup returns CDR1 SGHDT and CDR2 YYEEEE. As DNA, the CDR3 is TGTGCCAGCAGCTTCGGACAGAACTACGAGCAGTACTTC. The encoded protein is CASSFGQNYEQYF.

The chain carries TRBV15 and TRBJ2-5; a possible D gene is TRBD2 (6 bases). CDR1 LNHNV and CDR2 YYDKDF come from the germline V gene (reference sequence). The CDR3 spans 14 residues. The V and J ends lost 0 bases and 1 base respectively, with 6 bases between them. The CDR3 region is CATSREGLQETQYF. CDR3 sequence (DNA): TGTGCCACCAGCAGAGAGGGACTCCAAGAGACCCAGTACTTC.